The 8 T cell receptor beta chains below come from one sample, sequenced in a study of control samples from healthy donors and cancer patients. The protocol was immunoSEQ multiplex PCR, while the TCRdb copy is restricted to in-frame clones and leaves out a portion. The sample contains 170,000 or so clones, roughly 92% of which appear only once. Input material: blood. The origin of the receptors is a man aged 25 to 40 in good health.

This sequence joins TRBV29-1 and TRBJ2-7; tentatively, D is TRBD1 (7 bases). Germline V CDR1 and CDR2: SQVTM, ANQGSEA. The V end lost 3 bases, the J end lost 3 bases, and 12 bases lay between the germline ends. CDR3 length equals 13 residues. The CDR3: CSVERQGLYEQYF. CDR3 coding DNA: TGCAGCGTTGAGCGACAGGGACTCTACGAGCAGTACTTC.

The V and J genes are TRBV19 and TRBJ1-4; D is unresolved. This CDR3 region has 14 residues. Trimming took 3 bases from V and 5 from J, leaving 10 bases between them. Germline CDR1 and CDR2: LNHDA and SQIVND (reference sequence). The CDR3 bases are TGTGCCAGTAGTATCCCGGGCGTGAATGAAAAACTGTTTTTT. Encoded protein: CASSIPGVNEKLFF.

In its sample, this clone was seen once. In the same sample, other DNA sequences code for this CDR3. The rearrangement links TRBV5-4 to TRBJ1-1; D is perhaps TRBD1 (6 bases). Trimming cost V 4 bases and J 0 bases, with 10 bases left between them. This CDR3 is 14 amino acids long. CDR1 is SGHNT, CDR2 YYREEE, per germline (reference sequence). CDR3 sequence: CASSPGQMNTEAFF. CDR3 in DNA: TGTGCCAGCAGCCCGGGACAAATGAACACTGAAGCTTTCTTT.

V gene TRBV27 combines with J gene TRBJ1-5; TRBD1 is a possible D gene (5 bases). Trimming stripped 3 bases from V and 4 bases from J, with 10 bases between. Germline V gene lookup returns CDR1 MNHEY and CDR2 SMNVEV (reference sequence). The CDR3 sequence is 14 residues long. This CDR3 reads CASSLGRKNQPQHF. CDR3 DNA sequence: TGTGCCAGCAGTTTGGGACGGAAAAATCAGCCCCAGCATTTT.

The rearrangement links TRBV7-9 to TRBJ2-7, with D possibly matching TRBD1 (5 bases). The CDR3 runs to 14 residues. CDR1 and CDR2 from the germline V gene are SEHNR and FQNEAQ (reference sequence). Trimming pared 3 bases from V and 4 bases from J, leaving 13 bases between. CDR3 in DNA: TGTGCCAGCAGCTTCCCGCAGGGTGGTTACGAGCAGTACTTC. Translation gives CASSFPQGGYEQYF.

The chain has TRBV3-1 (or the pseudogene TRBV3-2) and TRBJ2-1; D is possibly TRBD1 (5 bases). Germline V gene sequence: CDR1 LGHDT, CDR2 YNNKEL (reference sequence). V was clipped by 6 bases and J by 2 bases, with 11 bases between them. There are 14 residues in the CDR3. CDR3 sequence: CASSPDSPYNEQFF. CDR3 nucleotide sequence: TGTGCCAGCAGTCCCGACAGCCCCTACAATGAGCAGTTCTTC.

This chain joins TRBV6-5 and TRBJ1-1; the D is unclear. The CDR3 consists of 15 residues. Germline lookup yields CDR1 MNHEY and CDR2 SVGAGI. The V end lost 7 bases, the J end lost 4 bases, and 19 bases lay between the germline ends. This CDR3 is CASTYDRPRPTEAFF. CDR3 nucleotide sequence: TGTGCCAGCACCTACGACCGCCCGAGGCCCACTGAAGCTTTCTTT.

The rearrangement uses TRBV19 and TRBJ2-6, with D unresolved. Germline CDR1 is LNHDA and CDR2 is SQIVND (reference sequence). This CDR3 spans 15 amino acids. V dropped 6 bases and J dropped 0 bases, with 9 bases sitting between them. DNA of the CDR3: TGTGCCAGTAGGGACGGAGCCTCTGGGGCCAACGTCCTGACTTTC. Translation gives CASRDGASGANVLTF.